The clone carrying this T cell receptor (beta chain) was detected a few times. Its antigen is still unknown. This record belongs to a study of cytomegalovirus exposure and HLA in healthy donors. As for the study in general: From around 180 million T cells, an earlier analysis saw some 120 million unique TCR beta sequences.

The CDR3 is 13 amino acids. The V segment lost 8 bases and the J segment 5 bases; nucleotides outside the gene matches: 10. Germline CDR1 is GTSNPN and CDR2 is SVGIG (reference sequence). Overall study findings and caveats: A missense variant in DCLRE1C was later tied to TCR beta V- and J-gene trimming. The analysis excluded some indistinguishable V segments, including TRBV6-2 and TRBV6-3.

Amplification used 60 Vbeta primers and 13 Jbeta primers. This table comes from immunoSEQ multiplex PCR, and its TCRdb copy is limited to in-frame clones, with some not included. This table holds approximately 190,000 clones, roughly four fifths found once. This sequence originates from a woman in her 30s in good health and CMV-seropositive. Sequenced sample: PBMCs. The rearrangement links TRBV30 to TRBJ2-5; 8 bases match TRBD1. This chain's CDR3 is CAMKTGVGETQYF. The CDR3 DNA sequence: TGTGCCATGAAGACAGGGGTCGGGGAGACCCAGTACTTC.